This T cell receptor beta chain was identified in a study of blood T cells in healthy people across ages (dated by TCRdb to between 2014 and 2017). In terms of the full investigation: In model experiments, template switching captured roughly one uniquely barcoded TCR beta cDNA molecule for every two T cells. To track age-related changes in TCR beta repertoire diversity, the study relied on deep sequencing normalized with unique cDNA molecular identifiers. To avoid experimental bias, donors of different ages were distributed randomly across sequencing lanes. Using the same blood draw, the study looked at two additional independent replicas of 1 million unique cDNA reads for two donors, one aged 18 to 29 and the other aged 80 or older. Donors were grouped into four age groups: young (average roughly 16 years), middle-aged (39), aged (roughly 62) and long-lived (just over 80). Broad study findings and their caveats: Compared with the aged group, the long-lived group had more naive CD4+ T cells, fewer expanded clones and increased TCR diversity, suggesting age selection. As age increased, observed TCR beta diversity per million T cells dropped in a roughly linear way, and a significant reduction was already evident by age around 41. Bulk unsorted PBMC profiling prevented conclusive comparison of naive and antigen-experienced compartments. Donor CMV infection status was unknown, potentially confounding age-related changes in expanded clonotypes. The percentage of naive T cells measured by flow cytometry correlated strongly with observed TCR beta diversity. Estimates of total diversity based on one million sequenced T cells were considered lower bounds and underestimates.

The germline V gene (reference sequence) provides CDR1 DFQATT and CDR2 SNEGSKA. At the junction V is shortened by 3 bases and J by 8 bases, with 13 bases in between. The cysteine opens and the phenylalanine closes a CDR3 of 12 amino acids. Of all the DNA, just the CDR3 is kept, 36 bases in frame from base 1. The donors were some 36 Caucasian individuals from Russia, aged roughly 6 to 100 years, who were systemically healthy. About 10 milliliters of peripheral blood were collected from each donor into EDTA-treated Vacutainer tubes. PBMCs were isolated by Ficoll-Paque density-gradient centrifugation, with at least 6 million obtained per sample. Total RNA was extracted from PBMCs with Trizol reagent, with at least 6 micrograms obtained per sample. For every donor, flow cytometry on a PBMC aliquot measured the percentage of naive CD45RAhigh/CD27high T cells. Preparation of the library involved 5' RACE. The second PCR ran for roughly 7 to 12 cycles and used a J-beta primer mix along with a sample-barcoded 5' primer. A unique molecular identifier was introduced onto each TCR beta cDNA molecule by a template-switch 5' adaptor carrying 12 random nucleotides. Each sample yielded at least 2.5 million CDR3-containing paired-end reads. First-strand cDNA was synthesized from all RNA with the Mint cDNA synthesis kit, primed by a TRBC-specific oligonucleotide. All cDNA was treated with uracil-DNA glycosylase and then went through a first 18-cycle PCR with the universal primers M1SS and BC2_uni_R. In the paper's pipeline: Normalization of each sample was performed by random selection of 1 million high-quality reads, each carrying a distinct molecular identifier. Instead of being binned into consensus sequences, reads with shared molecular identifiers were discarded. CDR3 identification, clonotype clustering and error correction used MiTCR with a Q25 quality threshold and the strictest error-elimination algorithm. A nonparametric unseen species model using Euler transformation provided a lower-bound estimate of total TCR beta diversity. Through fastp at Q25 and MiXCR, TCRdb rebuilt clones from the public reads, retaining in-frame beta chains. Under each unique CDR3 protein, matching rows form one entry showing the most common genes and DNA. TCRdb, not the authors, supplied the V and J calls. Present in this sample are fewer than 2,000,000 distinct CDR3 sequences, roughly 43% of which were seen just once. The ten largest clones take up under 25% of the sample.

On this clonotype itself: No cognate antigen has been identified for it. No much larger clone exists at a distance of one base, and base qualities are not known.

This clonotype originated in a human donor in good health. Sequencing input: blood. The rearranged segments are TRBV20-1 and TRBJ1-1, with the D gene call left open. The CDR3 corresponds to CSARRREFEAFF. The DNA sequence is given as TGCAGTGCTAGGAGGAGGGAATTCGAAGCTTTCTTT.